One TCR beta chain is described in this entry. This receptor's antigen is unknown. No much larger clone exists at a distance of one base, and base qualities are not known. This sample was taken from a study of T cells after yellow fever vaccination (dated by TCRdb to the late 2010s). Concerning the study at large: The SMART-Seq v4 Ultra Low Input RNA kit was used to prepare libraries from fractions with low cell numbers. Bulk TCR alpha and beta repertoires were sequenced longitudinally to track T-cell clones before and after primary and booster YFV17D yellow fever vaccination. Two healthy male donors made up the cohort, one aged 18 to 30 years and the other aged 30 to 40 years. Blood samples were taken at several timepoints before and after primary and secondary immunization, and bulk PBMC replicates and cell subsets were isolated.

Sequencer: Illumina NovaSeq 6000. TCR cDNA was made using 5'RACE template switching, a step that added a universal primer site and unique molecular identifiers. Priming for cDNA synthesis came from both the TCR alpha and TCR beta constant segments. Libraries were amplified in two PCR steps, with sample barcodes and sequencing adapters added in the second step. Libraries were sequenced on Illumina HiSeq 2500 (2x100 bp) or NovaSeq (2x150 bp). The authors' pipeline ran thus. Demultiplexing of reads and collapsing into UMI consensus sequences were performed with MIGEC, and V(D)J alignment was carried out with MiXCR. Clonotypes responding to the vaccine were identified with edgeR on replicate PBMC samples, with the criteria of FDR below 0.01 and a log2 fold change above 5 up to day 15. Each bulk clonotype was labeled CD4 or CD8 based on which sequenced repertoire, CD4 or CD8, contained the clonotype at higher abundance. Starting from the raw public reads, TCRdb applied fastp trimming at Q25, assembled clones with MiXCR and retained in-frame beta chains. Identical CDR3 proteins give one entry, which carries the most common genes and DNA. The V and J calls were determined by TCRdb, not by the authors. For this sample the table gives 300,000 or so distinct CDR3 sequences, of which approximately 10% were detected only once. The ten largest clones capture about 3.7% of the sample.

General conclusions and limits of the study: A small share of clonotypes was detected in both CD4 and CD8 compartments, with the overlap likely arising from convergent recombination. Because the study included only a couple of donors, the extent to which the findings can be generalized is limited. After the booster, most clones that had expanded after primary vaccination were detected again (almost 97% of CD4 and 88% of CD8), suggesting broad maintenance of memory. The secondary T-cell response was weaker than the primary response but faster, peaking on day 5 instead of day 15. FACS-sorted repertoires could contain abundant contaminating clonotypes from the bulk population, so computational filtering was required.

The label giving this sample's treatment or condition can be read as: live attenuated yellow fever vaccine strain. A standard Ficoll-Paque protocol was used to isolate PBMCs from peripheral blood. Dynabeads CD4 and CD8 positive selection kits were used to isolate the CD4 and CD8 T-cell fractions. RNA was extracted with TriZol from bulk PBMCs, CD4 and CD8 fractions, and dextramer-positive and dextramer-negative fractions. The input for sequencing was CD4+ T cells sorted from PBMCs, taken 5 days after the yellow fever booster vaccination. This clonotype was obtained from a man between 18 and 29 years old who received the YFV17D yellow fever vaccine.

The base sequence is TGTGCCAGCAGCTTATTGACAGGGGGTTCTTACGAGCAGTACGTC. Its translation reads: CASSLLTGGSYEQYV. Here the chain combines TRBV7-9 and TRBJ2-7; 9 central nucleotides agree with TRBD1. The CDR3, from cysteine to valine, totals 15 residues. Just CDR3 DNA is preserved here, 45 bases in frame from base 1. Here V drops 2 bases and J drops 4 bases, and the junction holds 6 bases not matched to any gene. CDR1 and CDR2 are read off the germline V gene (reference sequence) as SEHNR and FQNEAQ.